The clone carrying this T cell receptor beta chain was seen only once. The antigen remains unidentified. Trimming took 2 bases from V and 2 from J, leaving 7 bases between them. Germline loops: CDR1 MDHEN, CDR2 SYDVKM. The CDR3 is 14 amino acids. The sample is drawn from a study of cytomegalovirus exposure and HLA in healthy donors. Study at large: Both the 120 validation repertoires and the 666 first-cohort repertoires used the same platform, as reported by a later analysis.

Study-level points and caveats: The classifier reportedly diagnosed cytomegalovirus status with high sensitivity and specificity.

Repertoires were generated with immunoSEQ multiplex PCR, while TCRdb's copy carries only in-frame clones and drops some. The data contain about 92,000 clones, approximately 93% of them singletons. The sample taken for sequencing was PBMCs. The chain links TRBV28 to TRBJ1-3; D ambiguous. The TCR was taken from a woman aged 30 to 39 in good health and CMV-seropositive. CDR3 residues: CASSLPSPGNTIYF. The CDR3 DNA reads TGTGCCAGCAGTTTACCTAGCCCTGGAAACACCATATATTTT.